This T cell receptor beta chain came from a study of response to subunit inactivated influenza vaccine. V was cut by 2 bases and J by 2 bases, with 18 bases left in between. The CDR3 runs 17 residues. CDR1 is SEHNR and CDR2 is FQNEAQ in the germline V gene (reference sequence). TCRdb ran MiXCR on the RT-PCR reads and lists one entry per CDR3 protein. The repertoire holds about 620,000 distinct CDR3 sequences, about 10% seen once, with approximately 10% in the top ten. This clonotype was seen only a few times. These data were also filed under a second study, of T cells expressing NK-cell markers. That paper states: Libraries used 5'RACE template switching adding universal primer site and UMIs.

V usage is TRBV7-9 and J usage is TRBJ1-2, with a tentative D call TRBD1 (5 bases). The sequenced sample was PBMCs from blood, obtained on the day of vaccination. This sequence was found in a man aged 50 to 60 who received an inactivated influenza vaccine. As DNA, the CDR3 is TGTGCCAGCAGCTTACCCGGGACGGGACCCCAAAACTATGGCTACACCTTC. It translates to CASSLPGTGPQNYGYTF.